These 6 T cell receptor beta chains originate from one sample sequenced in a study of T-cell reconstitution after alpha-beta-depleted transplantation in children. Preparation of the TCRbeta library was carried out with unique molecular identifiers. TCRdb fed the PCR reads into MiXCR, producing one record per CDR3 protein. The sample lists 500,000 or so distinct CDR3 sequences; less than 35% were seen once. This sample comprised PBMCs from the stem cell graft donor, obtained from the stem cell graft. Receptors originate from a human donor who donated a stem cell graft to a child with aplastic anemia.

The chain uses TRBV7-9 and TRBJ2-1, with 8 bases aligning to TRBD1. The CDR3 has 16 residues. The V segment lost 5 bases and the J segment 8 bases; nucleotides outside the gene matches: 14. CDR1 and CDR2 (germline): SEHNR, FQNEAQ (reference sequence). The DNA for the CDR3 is TGTGCCAGCAGCCTCTCAAGGGGGGACAGGTCATATGAGCAGTTCTTC. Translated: CASSLSRGDRSYEQFF.

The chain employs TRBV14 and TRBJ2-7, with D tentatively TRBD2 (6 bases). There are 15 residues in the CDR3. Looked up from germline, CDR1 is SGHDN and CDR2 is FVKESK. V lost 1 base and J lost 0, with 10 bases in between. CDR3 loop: CASSQGSGYSYEQYF. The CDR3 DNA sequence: TGTGCCAGCAGCCAAGGTAGCGGCTACTCCTACGAGCAGTACTTC.

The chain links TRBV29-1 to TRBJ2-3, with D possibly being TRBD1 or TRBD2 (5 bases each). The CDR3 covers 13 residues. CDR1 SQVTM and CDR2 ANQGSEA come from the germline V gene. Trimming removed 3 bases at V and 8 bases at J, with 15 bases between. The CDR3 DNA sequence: TGCAGCGTTGAGGGGACCTCGTTCGCTACGCAGTATTTT. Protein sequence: CSVEGTSFATQYF.

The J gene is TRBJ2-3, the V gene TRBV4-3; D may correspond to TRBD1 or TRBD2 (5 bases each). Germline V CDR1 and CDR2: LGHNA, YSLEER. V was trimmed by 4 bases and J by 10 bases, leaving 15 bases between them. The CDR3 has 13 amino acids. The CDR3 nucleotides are TGCGCCAGCAGCCGGGACCTAGGGATTGCGCAGTATTTT. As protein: CASSRDLGIAQYF.

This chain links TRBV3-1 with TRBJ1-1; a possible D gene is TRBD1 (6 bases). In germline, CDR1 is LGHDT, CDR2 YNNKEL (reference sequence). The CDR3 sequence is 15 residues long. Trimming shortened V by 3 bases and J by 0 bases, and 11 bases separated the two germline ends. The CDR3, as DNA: TGTGCCAGCAGCCACGAAGGACAGTTGAACACTGAAGCTTTCTTT. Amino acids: CASSHEGQLNTEAFF.

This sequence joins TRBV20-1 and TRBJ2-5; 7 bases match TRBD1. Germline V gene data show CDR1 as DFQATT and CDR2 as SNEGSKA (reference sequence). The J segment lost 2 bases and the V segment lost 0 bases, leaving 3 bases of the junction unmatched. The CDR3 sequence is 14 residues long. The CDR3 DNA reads TGCAGTGCTAGAGATCAGACAGGGCAAGAGACCCAGTACTTC. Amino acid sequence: CSARDQTGQETQYF.